This T cell receptor (beta chain) was sequenced for a study of shared clonotypes between healthy human individuals. Study overall: There were three CD4 naive, three CD4 memory, two CD8 naive and one CD8 memory plates per donor. General study results and limits: Naive subsets, compared against memory subsets, generally had larger estimated richness values. Large sequencing depth failed to make sorted-subset sequencing complete, rarefaction showed.

Assay execution proceeded at the deep level. Profiled with immunoSEQ multiplex PCR; TCRdb holds only in-frame clones, not every one. The sample records over 700,000 clones, 55% to 75% being singletons. V shed 5 bases, J shed 6 bases, and the junction held 16 bases outside the gene matches. Germline lookup yields CDR1 SGHTA and CDR2 FQGNSA. This CDR3 contains 18 residues. As to this clone: Antigen specificity is unknown.

Sequencing was carried out using memory CD4+ T cells sorted from blood. Subset specified: CD45RA-negative fraction. This TCR was recovered from a woman aged 30 to 39 in good health. V gene TRBV7-2 combines with J gene TRBJ2-3, with 11 positions matching TRBD2. The CDR3 here is CASSPLAGGTKRYDTQYF. CDR3 coding DNA: TGTGCCAGCAGCCCCCTAGCGGGAGGAACGAAGAGGTACGATACGCAGTATTTT.